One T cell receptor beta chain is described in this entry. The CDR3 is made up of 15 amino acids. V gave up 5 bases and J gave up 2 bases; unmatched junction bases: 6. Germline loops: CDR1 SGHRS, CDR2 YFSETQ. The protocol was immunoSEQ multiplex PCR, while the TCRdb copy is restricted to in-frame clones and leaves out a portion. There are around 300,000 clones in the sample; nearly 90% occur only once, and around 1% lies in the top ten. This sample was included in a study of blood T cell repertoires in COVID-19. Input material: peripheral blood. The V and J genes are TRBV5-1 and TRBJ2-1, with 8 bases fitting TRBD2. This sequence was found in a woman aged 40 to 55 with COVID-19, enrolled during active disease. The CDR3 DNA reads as TGCGCCAGCAGTTCCGGGGGGGCGACCTACAATGAGCAGTTCTTC. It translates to CASSSGGATYNEQFF.